The 4 T cell receptor beta chains listed next were all sequenced from one sample in a study of blood T cells in healthy people across ages. A second PCR of roughly 7 to 11 cycles used a sample-barcoded 5' primer and a J-beta primer mix. TCRdb re-derived calls from the 5' RACE reads in MiXCR, one entry per CDR3 protein. This sample carries some 1.4 million distinct CDR3 sequences, 40% to 50% of them seen once, and the ten largest clones take less than 8%. Sequencing was done on a sample of blood. The receptors originated from a woman between 18 and 29 years old in good health.

V gene TRBV7-2 combines with J gene TRBJ1-2, with D possibly being TRBD1 (6 bases). This CDR3 has 15 residues. In germline, CDR1 is SGHTA, CDR2 FQGNSA. Trimming took 4 bases from V and 7 from J, leaving 19 bases between them. This chain's CDR3 is CASSSGGPAQGGYTF. The CDR3 DNA reads TGTGCCAGCAGCTCGGGGGGGCCCGCACAAGGTGGCTACACCTTC.

This chain connects TRBV7-9 to TRBJ2-3, with TRBD2 identical over 10 bases. The CDR3 runs to 16 residues. Trimming cost V 4 bases and J 1 base; bases outside gene matches: 5. Germline V gene lookup returns CDR1 SEHNR and CDR2 FQNEAQ (reference sequence). CDR3 residues: CASSSIAGGRTDTQYF. The CDR3 DNA follows: TGTGCCAGCAGCTCCATAGCGGGGGGACGCACAGATACGCAGTATTTT.

On this clonotype: This sequence may be a read error, since a much larger clone differs from it by one base. This chain links TRBV10-3 with TRBJ2-1; TRBD1 matches at 8 bases. Germline V CDR1 and CDR2: ENHRY, SYGVKD. The CDR3 consists of 15 residues. Unmatched junction bases numbered 6, after V lost 6 bases and J lost 2 bases. The CDR3, as DNA: TGTGCCATCAGGTCAGGGGGCGCGCCCTACAATGAGCAGTTCTTC. This gives the protein CAIRSGGAPYNEQFF.

The gene calls are TRBV6-1 and TRBJ2-7; 9 bases agree with TRBD1. The germline V gene encodes CDR1 MNHNS and CDR2 SASEGT. The CDR3 runs 17 residues. Trimming cost V 4 bases and J 2 bases; bases outside gene matches: 12. The CDR3 loop reads CASSVGRGTGLTYEQYF. The CDR3 DNA sequence: TGTGCCAGCAGTGTGGGAAGGGGGACAGGGCTAACCTACGAGCAGTACTTC.